These 17 T cell receptor beta chains were all obtained from the same sample, sequenced in a study of OX40 agonist ivuxolimab in advanced cancers. TCRdb's table, derived via immunoSEQ multiplex PCR, lists solely in-frame clones and lacks some. Of more than 9,500 clones in the sample, 75% to 95% were seen once. The sample was CD4+ or CD8+ T cells sorted from blood, taken in a trial of the OX40 agonist ivuxolimab. The receptors originated from an adult with an advanced solid tumor such as melanoma, head and neck, liver or kidney cancer.

V and J are TRBV27 and TRBJ2-1; D remains unclear. CDR1 and CDR2 (germline): MNHEY, SMNVEV (reference sequence). The CDR3 is 12 amino acids. With 3 bases removed from V and 5 bases from J, the gap between germline ends came to 5 bases. The DNA for the CDR3 is TGTGCCAGCAGTTTCCTAAACAATGAGCAGTTCTTC. This gives the protein CASSFLNNEQFF.

A remark on this clone: The junction differs from germline at one of its ends, possibly a read error. This rearrangement joins TRBV11-3 to TRBJ2-2, with TRBD2 as a possible D gene (5 bases). Per the germline V gene, CDR1 is SGHNT and CDR2 is YENEEA. There are 12 residues in the CDR3. Here the CDR3 reads CASGLIRRGAVF. The CDR3 region has the DNA TGTGCCAGCGGTCTGATACGCCGGGGAGCTGTTTTT. Complete variable domain (other parts from reference TRBV11-3 and TRBJ2-2): EAGVVQSPRYKIIEKKQPVAFWCNPISGHNTLYWYLQNLGQGPELLIRYENEEAVDDSQLPKDRFSAERLKGVDSTLKIQPAELGDSAVYLCASGLIRRGAVFGEGSRLTVL.

The V and J genes are TRBV28 and TRBJ1-5, with 7 bases fitting TRBD1. Germline values: CDR1 MDHEN, CDR2 SYDVKM. This CDR3 is 13 amino acids long. V trimming: 10 bases; J trimming: 5 bases; junction bases outside the gene matches: 8. In DNA form, the CDR3 reads TGTGCCATCCAGGGGGGCTCCCATCAGCCCCAGCATTTT. It is translated as CAIQGGSHQPQHF.

This rearrangement joins TRBV4-1 to TRBJ2-7; 8 bases align to TRBD2. V trimming: 2 bases; J trimming: 7 bases; junction bases outside the gene matches: 13. This CDR3 has 16 residues. Per germline, CDR1 MGHRA and CDR2 YSYEKL. Written as DNA, the CDR3 is TGCGCCAGCAGCCAACACCTTAGCGGGGCCCGCGTGGAGCAGTACTTC. Translating gives CASSQHLSGARVEQYF.

This chain connects TRBV4-1 to TRBJ2-5; 10 positions match TRBD2. Germline values: CDR1 MGHRA, CDR2 YSYEKL. V trimming: 0 bases; J trimming: 4 bases; junction bases outside the gene matches: 2. The CDR3 runs 15 residues. The CDR3 spells CASSQDRTSGETQYF. The DNA for the CDR3 is TGCGCCAGCAGCCAAGATAGGACTAGCGGAGAGACCCAGTACTTC.

The chain recombines TRBV6-1 with TRBJ1-2; D not resolved. CDR3 length: 15 residues. Germline V lookup: CDR1 MNHNS, CDR2 SASEGT. V was cut by 2 bases and J by 5 bases, with 15 bases left in between. CDR3 nucleotides: TGTGCCAGCAGTGAAAGGGCAGGTTATTTTTATGGCTACACCTTC. Translation: CASSERAGYFYGYTF.

This chain connects TRBV7-9 to TRBJ2-1, with 7 nucleotides matching TRBD2. Trimming cost V 2 bases and J 2 bases; bases outside gene matches: 3. The length of the CDR3 is 15 residues. Germline V CDR1 and CDR2: SEHNR, FQNEAQ (reference sequence). CDR3 in DNA: TGTGCCAGCAGCTTACTAGCGGTCACCTACAATGAGCAGTTCTTC. Amino acids: CASSLLAVTYNEQFF.

The chain joins TRBV4-1 to TRBJ1-4; D perhaps matches TRBD1 (6 bases). Deletions cut 0 bases from V and 7 bases from J, with 15 bases between. Germline V gives CDR1 MGHRA, CDR2 YSYEKL. This CDR3 contains 16 residues. The CDR3 nucleotides read TGCGCCAGCAGCCAAGAGGGGGGGGGCATCGGTGAAAAACTGTTTTTT. Amino acid sequence: CASSQEGGGIGEKLFF.

The gene calls are TRBV27 and TRBJ2-7; D gene ambiguous. This CDR3 is built from 14 residues. Germline-derived CDR1 and CDR2 are MNHEY and SMNVEV (reference sequence). The V end was cut by 3 bases, the J end by 3 bases, with 12 bases between. As DNA, the CDR3 is TGTGCCAGCAGTTTTGGTACTAAGATCTACGAGCAGTACTTC. This translates into CASSFGTKIYEQYF.

The J gene is TRBJ1-2, the V gene TRBV19; 7 positions agree with TRBD1. The CDR3 extends over 14 amino acids. Losses at the gene ends were 9 bases for V and 2 bases for J; bases not matched to a gene: 9. Per the germline V gene, CDR1 is LNHDA and CDR2 is SQIVND (reference sequence). The CDR3 sequence: CASIAGGSNYGYTF. As DNA, the CDR3 is TGTGCCAGCATCGCAGGGGGGTCGAACTATGGCTACACCTTC.

Regarding this clone: Distinct nucleotide sequences in the sample also encode this CDR3. The chain carries TRBV5-8 and TRBJ2-7, with 7 bases identical to TRBD2. Germline CDR1 reads SGHTS; CDR2 reads YDEGEE. This CDR3 has 15 residues. J was trimmed by 7 bases and V by 3 bases; bases with no gene match: 13. The CDR3 loop reads CASSWEGGDSREQYF. The CDR3 DNA reads as TGTGCCAGCAGCTGGGAGGGTGGGGATTCGAGAGAGCAGTACTTC.

The chain links TRBV30 to TRBJ2-5; 7 bases fit TRBD1. Germline V gene data show CDR1 as GTSNPN and CDR2 as SVGIG (reference sequence). Trimming cost V 3 bases and J 5 bases; bases outside gene matches: 9. This CDR3 region has 14 residues. This chain's CDR3 is CAWSDPDRVETQYF. DNA for the CDR3: TGTGCCTGGAGCGACCCCGACAGGGTGGAGACCCAGTACTTC. Filled out from reference TRBV30 and TRBJ2-5, the complete variable domain reads SQTIHQWPATLVQPVGSPLSLECTVEGTSNPNLYWYRQAAGRGLQLLFYSVGIGQISSEVPQNLSASRPQDRQFILSSKKLLLSDSGFYLCAWSDPDRVETQYFGPGTRLLVL.

The chain's CDR3 is CASSVGQGAYYGYTF. CDR3 nucleotides: TGTGCCAGCAGCGTAGGGCAGGGGGCGTACTATGGCTACACCTTC. The rearrangement links TRBV9 to TRBJ1-2; the match to TRBD1 covers 8 bases. V was clipped by 0 bases and J by 3 bases; unmatched bases: 4. The CDR3 runs 15 residues. The germline gives CDR1 SGDLS, CDR2 YYNGEE.

The DNA for the CDR3 is TGTGCCAGCAGCCAATATCGACACAATGAGCAGTTCTTC. Its protein is CASSQYRHNEQFF. The J gene is TRBJ2-1, the V gene TRBV14; unclear D gene. This CDR3 spans 13 amino acids. From germline, CDR1 is SGHDN and CDR2 FVKESK. The V and J ends lost 2 bases and 5 bases respectively, with 7 bases between them. Complete variable domain (other parts from reference TRBV14 and TRBJ2-1): EAGVTQFPSHSVIEKGQTVTLRCDPISGHDNLYWYRRVMGKEIKFLLHFVKESKQDESGMPNNRFLAERTGGTYSTLKVQPAELEDSGVYFCASSQYRHNEQFFGPGTRLTVL.

The rearrangement joins TRBV6-5 to TRBJ1-6; 7 nucleotides match TRBD1. This CDR3 has 14 amino acids. V lost 5 bases, J lost 7 bases, and 5 bases stayed unmatched. Germline V gene data show CDR1 as MNHEY and CDR2 as SVGAGI. This CDR3 reads CASSRQGGNSPLHF. The CDR3 nucleotides are TGTGCCAGCAGTCGACAGGGCGGGAATTCACCCCTCCACTTT.

This chain links TRBV7-6 with TRBJ2-5; no definite D call. There are 16 residues in the CDR3. CDR1 is SGHVS, CDR2 FNYEAQ, per germline. Trimming pared 5 bases from V and 0 bases from J, leaving 16 bases between. DNA for the CDR3: TGTGCCAGCAGCCCGACCCGGGCGCCAGACCAAGAGACCCAGTACTTC. Protein sequence: CASSPTRAPDQETQYF.

The chain combines TRBV4-1 with TRBJ2-7, with D possibly matching TRBD1 (5 bases). The CDR3 is made up of 13 amino acids. CDR1 and CDR2 from the germline V gene are MGHRA and YSYEKL. The V end was cut by 1 base, the J end by 4 bases, with 8 bases between. CDR3 in DNA: TGCGCCAGCAGCCAAGGTCCAGGGTACGAGCAGTACTTC. Translation: CASSQGPGYEQYF.